Shown below are 9 T cell receptor beta chains from a single sample sequenced in a study of blood T cell repertoires in COVID-19. The assay was immunoSEQ multiplex PCR, and TCRdb's table has in-frame clones only and misses some. Of about 210,000 clones in the sample, about nine tenths were seen once. What was sequenced was PBMCs or T cells enriched from blood (not recorded which). The receptors were sampled from a man aged 18 to 30 with acute COVID-19.

V is TRBV9 and J is TRBJ1-2, with a tentative D call TRBD1 (6 bases). This CDR3 region has 15 residues. From germline, CDR1 is SGDLS and CDR2 YYNGEE. V was trimmed by 4 bases and J by 3 bases, leaving 16 bases between them. The CDR3 reads CASSLTGSGDYGYTF. Written as DNA, the CDR3 is TGTGCCAGCAGCTTAACAGGGAGTGGTGACTATGGCTACACCTTC.

The gene calls are TRBV6-6 and TRBJ2-2; possibly TRBD1 for D (5 bases). The CDR3 runs 15 residues. The germline V and J ends were trimmed by 7 bases and 1 base, with 13 bases remaining between them. The germline V gene has CDR1 MNHNY and CDR2 SVGAGI (reference sequence). Written as DNA, the CDR3 is TGTGCCAGCATTTGGGGCTTGGAGAACACCGGGGAGCTGTTTTTT. It is translated as CASIWGLENTGELFF.

CDR3 region: CASGGTNTGELFF. The CDR3 DNA reads as TGTGCCAGCGGGGGGACTAACACCGGGGAGCTGTTTTTT. The rearrangement links TRBV27 to TRBJ2-2, with D possibly being TRBD2 (6 bases). This CDR3 spans 13 amino acids. V gave up 8 bases and J gave up 2 bases, with 9 bases separating them. From germline, CDR1 is MNHEY and CDR2 SMNVEV (reference sequence).

The chain recombines TRBV23-1 with TRBJ2-1, with a possible D match to TRBD1 (6 bases). TRBV23-1 is noted as an ORF with a role that remains uncertain. Trimming removed 8 bases from V and 7 bases from J, with 6 bases in between. The CDR3 has 10 amino acids. For the CDR3, the DNA is TGCGCCAGCGGACAGAATGAGCAGTTCTTC. It yields the protein CASGQNEQFF.

This rearrangement joins TRBV6-5 to TRBJ2-7; the match to TRBD2 covers 13 bases. The CDR3 length is 16 residues. V gave up 2 bases and J gave up 2 bases; unmatched junction bases: 3. Germline CDR1 is MNHEY and CDR2 is SVGAGI. The CDR3 sequence is CASSYILAGGPYEQYF. The CDR3, as DNA: TGTGCCAGCAGTTACATACTAGCGGGAGGGCCCTACGAGCAGTACTTC.

The V gene is TRBV28, the J gene TRBJ2-7, with D unclear. The germline gives CDR1 MDHEN, CDR2 SYDVKM. The V and J ends lost 1 base and 6 bases respectively, with 7 bases between them. The CDR3 consists of 12 residues. CDR3 DNA: TGTGCCAGCAGTTTATTAGTCGCCGAGCAGTACTTC. It translates to CASSLLVAEQYF.

CDR3 sequence (DNA): TGTGCCAGTAGTATAGGGGCCAAACTCGGGACTAGGCTGTTCTTC. This codes for CASSIGAKLGTRLFF. V gene TRBV19 combines with J gene TRBJ2-1; TRBD2 matches at 8 bases. CDR3 length: 15 amino acids. Germline CDR1 LNHDA, CDR2 SQIVND (reference sequence). With 1 base clipped from V and 15 bases from J, the junction kept 14 bases outside the gene matches.

This clone was seen just once. The V gene is TRBV5-1, the J gene TRBJ1-2; D is unresolved. The CDR3 extends over 16 amino acids. Between the trimmed V and J ends, which lost 3 bases and 1 base, there was a span of 16 bases. Looked up from germline, CDR1 is SGHRS and CDR2 is YFSETQ. Written as DNA, the CDR3 is TGCGCCAGCAGCTCTGTTGGTCCGCCCAGTAACTATGGCTACACCTTC. Amino acid sequence: CASSSVGPPSNYGYTF. Full variable domain (missing parts from reference TRBV5-1 and TRBJ1-2): KAGVTQTPRYLIKTRGQQVTLSCSPISGHRSVSWYQQTPGQGLQFLFEYFSETQRNKGNFPGRFSGRQFSNSRSEMNVSTLELGDSALYLCASSSVGPPSNYGYTFGSGTRLTVV.

The chain is built from TRBV2 and TRBJ2-2, with D possibly matching TRBD1 (6 bases). Germline CDR1 reads SNHLY; CDR2 reads FYNNEI. V lost 8 bases and J lost 2, with 15 bases in between. The CDR3 totals 15 residues. CDR3 amino acids: CASSVGTPNTGELFF. The CDR3 bases are TGTGCCAGCTCTGTGGGGACACCCAACACCGGGGAGCTGTTTTTT.